This entry lists 27 T cell receptor beta chains sequenced from one sample in a study of T-cell reconstitution after alpha-beta-depleted transplantation in children. Preparing the TCRbeta library involved the use of unique molecular identifiers. TCRdb ran MiXCR on the PCR reads and lists one entry per CDR3 protein. The sample records about 400,000 distinct CDR3 sequences, 15% to 20% being singletons. The sequenced sample was PBMCs, mostly from graft donor cells, obtained 360 days after TCRalphabeta/CD19-depleted stem cell transplant. These receptors were taken from a boy younger than two who had a stem cell transplant for Wiskott-Aldrich syndrome, so the T cells may come from the graft donor.

This clonotype was seen repeatedly, ten times or more. This chain uses TRBV2 with TRBJ1-2; 7 bases line up with TRBD1. J lost 8 bases, V lost 5 bases, and 14 bases had no gene match. This CDR3 is 15 amino acids long. The germline V gene has CDR1 SNHLY and CDR2 FYNNEI. DNA of the CDR3: TGTGCCAGCAGTAGTAGTCCCCACAGGGGCGGAGGCTACACCTTC. Translated: CASSSSPHRGGGYTF.

This chain uses TRBV4-3 with TRBJ2-2, with 7 bases that match TRBD1. Losses at the gene ends were 4 bases for V and 3 bases for J; bases not matched to a gene: 14. The germline V gene encodes CDR1 LGHNA and CDR2 YSLEER. This CDR3 comprises 18 residues. The CDR3 is CASSRERLTGWDTGELFF. The CDR3 region has the DNA TGCGCCAGCAGCCGAGAACGGCTGACAGGGTGGGACACCGGGGAGCTGTTTTTT.

The chain couples TRBV12-3 or TRBV12-4 to TRBJ2-3; 11 bases are shared with TRBD1. The ends lost 3 bases at V and 6 bases at J; junction bases unmatched: 5. The CDR3 contains 15 residues. The CDR3 spells CASSFGGQGGDTQYF. The CDR3 bases are TGTGCCAGCAGTTTCGGGGGACAGGGGGGGGATACGCAGTATTTT.

This chain joins TRBV29-1 and TRBJ2-7, with 7 bases that match TRBD1. Germline V lookup: CDR1 SQVTM, CDR2 ANQGSEA. The CDR3 is 15 residues long. J gave up 1 base and V 0 bases, and 6 bases lay outside the gene matches. The CDR3 DNA sequence: TGCAGCGTTGAAGATCCGGGACAGAATTCCTACGAGCAGTACTTC. Translated: CSVEDPGQNSYEQYF.

This clonotype was picked up a small number of times. The rearrangement joins TRBV3-1 to TRBJ1-2; the D is unclear. Trimming took off 0 bases at V and 4 bases at J, with 9 bases between the two ends. The CDR3 runs 14 residues. Germline values: CDR1 LGHDT, CDR2 YNNKEL (reference sequence). The CDR3 loop is CASSQEARLYGYTF. The CDR3, as DNA: TGTGCCAGCAGCCAAGAAGCCCGTCTCTATGGCTACACCTTC.

The chain combines TRBV11-2 with TRBJ1-1; D might be TRBD1 (5 bases). The CDR3 loop spans 15 amino acids. Germline CDR1 reads SGHAT; CDR2 reads FQNNGV. Between the trimmed V and J ends, which lost 3 bases and 6 bases, there was a span of 17 bases. The CDR3 nucleotides are TGTGCCAGCAGCTTTGGGGCCCCTAACACTGCTGAAGCTTTCTTT. It yields the protein CASSFGAPNTAEAFF.

This clonotype was counted a few times. V is TRBV9 and J is TRBJ2-3, with D uncertain. This CDR3 contains 16 residues. The V gene lost 0 bases and the J gene lost 0 bases, with 11 bases spanning the gap. CDR1 and CDR2 (germline): SGDLS, YYNGEE. In DNA, the CDR3 is TGTGCCAGCAGCGTAGGAAGTGGTGCTAGCACAGATACGCAGTATTTT. It is translated as CASSVGSGASTDTQYF.

The chain recombines TRBV12-3 or TRBV12-4 with TRBJ2-6; 7 nucleotides match TRBD1. There are 18 residues in the CDR3. V shed 3 bases, J shed 0 bases, and the junction held 8 bases outside the gene matches. The CDR3 is CASSFRGTIVSGANVLTF. In nucleotides, the CDR3 is TGTGCCAGCAGTTTCAGGGGGACGATCGTCTCTGGGGCCAACGTCCTGACTTTC.

This chain uses TRBV7-2 with TRBJ2-1; 12 bases fit TRBD2. The CDR3 extends over 18 amino acids. After removal of 2 bases from V and 10 bases from J, the junction contained 15 bases not matched to a gene. Germline assignment: CDR1 SGHTA and CDR2 FQGNSA. The CDR3 here is CASSLSLAGGPNGWEQFF. CDR3 coding DNA: TGTGCCAGCAGCTTATCCCTAGCGGGAGGGCCGAATGGATGGGAGCAGTTCTTC.

This clonotype showed up just a few times. This chain links TRBV7-9 with TRBJ2-2; D is ambiguous. Germline V gene lookup returns CDR1 SEHNR and CDR2 FQNEAQ (reference sequence). V was pared by 3 bases and J by 3 bases, with 8 bases between. This CDR3 comprises 14 residues. As DNA, the CDR3 is TGTGCCAGCAGCTTCACAGATTACACCGGGGAGCTGTTTTTT. Translating it yields CASSFTDYTGELFF. The full variable domain, completed using reference TRBV7-9 and TRBJ2-2, is DTGVSQNPRHKITKRGQNVTFRCDPISEHNRLYWYRQTLGQGPEFLTYFQNEAQLEKSRLLSDRFSAERPKGSFSTLEIQRTEQGDSAMYLCASSFTDYTGELFFGEGSRLTVL.

This clonotype turned up a few times. The chain recombines TRBV10-3 with TRBJ1-5; the D is unclear. This CDR3 comprises 15 residues. Germline V gene data show CDR1 as ENHRY and CDR2 as SYGVKD. The ends were cut back, 4 bases at V and 0 bases at J, with 10 bases in the middle. The CDR3 DNA follows: TGTGCCATCAGTGTTACGGCAGATAGCAATCAGCCCCAGCATTTT. It yields the protein CAISVTADSNQPQHF.

The chain couples TRBV11-2 to TRBJ2-5; D ambiguous. The CDR3 sequence is 14 residues long. In germline, CDR1 is SGHAT, CDR2 FQNNGV. V was clipped by 0 bases and J by 5 bases, with 10 bases between them. The CDR3 region is CASSLDKLGETQYF. CDR3 coding DNA: TGTGCCAGCAGCTTAGATAAGCTTGGGGAGACCCAGTACTTC.

A note on this clonotype: The junction departs from the called germline gene at one end, perhaps through a read error. The chain links TRBV24-1 to TRBJ2-7, with TRBD2 matching 10 bases. The CDR3 consists of 21 residues. CDR1 is KGHDR, CDR2 SFDVKD, per germline. The CDR3 is CGTSYLQARSGRASSGYEQYF. In nucleotides, the CDR3 is TGTGGCACCAGTTATTTGCAGGCAAGGAGCGGGAGGGCCAGTTCAGGCTACGAGCAGTACTTC.

This clonotype was found a few times. The gene calls are TRBV14 and TRBJ2-5; 9 bases match TRBD2. Germline loops: CDR1 SGHDN, CDR2 FVKESK. This CDR3 contains 17 residues. Trimming at V came to 0 bases and at J to 6 bases, leaving 11 bases not matched to a gene. The CDR3 DNA is TGTGCCAGCAGCCAAGATCATGTGGGACTAGCATGGAAGACCCAGTACTTC. This encodes CASSQDHVGLAWKTQYF. The variable domain in full, completed from reference TRBV14 and TRBJ2-5, reads EAGVTQFPSHSVIEKGQTVTLRCDPISGHDNLYWYRRVMGKEIKFLLHFVKESKQDESGMPNNRFLAERTGGTYSTLKVQPAELEDSGVYFCASSQDHVGLAWKTQYFGPGTRLLVL.

The rearrangement links TRBV24-1 to TRBJ2-3, with TRBD2 identical over 7 bases. This CDR3 contains 17 residues. J lost 2 bases, V lost 6 bases, and 13 bases had no gene match. Germline loops: CDR1 KGHDR, CDR2 SFDVKD. CDR3: CATSPTSDGSLTDTQYF. The CDR3 DNA reads TGTGCCACCAGTCCTACTAGCGACGGCTCCCTCACAGATACGCAGTATTTT.

This chain's CDR3 is CASSNSGGGGEQFF. The CDR3 bases are TGCGCCAGCAGTAATAGCGGGGGGGGAGGGGAGCAGTTCTTC. The chain links TRBV5-1 to TRBJ2-1; 11 bases match TRBD2. CDR3 length equals 14 residues. Trimming at V came to 5 bases and at J to 10 bases, leaving 8 bases not matched to a gene. Germline CDR1 is SGHRS and CDR2 is YFSETQ.

The chain joins TRBV7-9 to TRBJ2-7; 13 positions match TRBD2. The germline CDR1 and CDR2 sequences are SEHNR and FQNEAQ (reference sequence). This CDR3 has 15 amino acids. The V and J ends lost 4 bases and 3 bases, in that order; junction bases with no gene match: 3. The CDR3 DNA is TGTGCCAGCAGCTCGACTAGCGGGAGGCTCTACGAGCAGTACTTC. Translation: CASSSTSGRLYEQYF.

At least ten counts were recorded for this clonotype. The chain combines TRBV3-1 with TRBJ2-1; 11 nucleotides line up with TRBD2. Losses at the gene ends were 6 bases for V and 10 bases for J; bases not matched to a gene: 8. This CDR3 has 14 amino acids. Germline-derived CDR1 and CDR2 are LGHDT and YNNKEL (reference sequence). In DNA, the CDR3 is TGTGCCAGCAGGAAGACTAGCGGGGTGGGGGAGCAGTTCTTC. It translates to CASRKTSGVGEQFF.

This clonotype was picked up a small number of times. The chain carries TRBV4-3 and TRBJ2-7, with 7 bases lining up with TRBD2. J gave up 2 bases and V 4 bases, and 8 bases lay outside the gene matches. CDR1 and CDR2 (germline): LGHNA, YSLEER. The CDR3 is made up of 15 amino acids. CDR3 residues: CASSRGEGSTYEQYF. In DNA, the CDR3 is TGCGCCAGCAGCCGGGGGGAGGGATCGACCTACGAGCAGTACTTC.

The chain links TRBV12-3 or TRBV12-4 to TRBJ2-1; 12 bases are shared with TRBD2. Trimming cost V 5 bases and J 6 bases; bases outside gene matches: 8. The CDR3 is made up of 16 amino acids. CDR3 in amino acids: CASSPLAGGLVNEQFF. CDR3 sequence (DNA): TGTGCCAGCAGTCCCCTAGCGGGGGGGCTCGTCAATGAGCAGTTCTTC.

The gene calls are TRBV7-2 and TRBJ2-3; 8 bases agree with TRBD2. Germline-derived CDR1 and CDR2 are SGHTA and FQGNSA. With 4 bases clipped from V and 3 bases from J, the junction kept 9 bases outside the gene matches. There are 16 residues in the CDR3. For the CDR3, the DNA is TGTGCCAGCAGCTGGACCGGACGGGGGGGAACAGATACGCAGTATTTT. Residues: CASSWTGRGGTDTQYF.

This clonotype has ten or more counts. V usage is TRBV29-1 and J usage is TRBJ2-5, with D unresolved. This CDR3 is 13 amino acids long. V was trimmed by 4 bases and J by 1 base, leaving 10 bases between them. Germline CDR1 and CDR2: SQVTM and ANQGSEA. This CDR3 reads CSVAVGPQETQYF. The CDR3 region has the DNA TGCAGCGTTGCGGTGGGTCCCCAAGAGACCCAGTACTTC. The variable domain in full, completed from reference TRBV29-1 and TRBJ2-5, reads SAVISQKPSRDICQRGTSLTIQCQVDSQVTMMFWYRQQPGQSLTLIATANQGSEATYESGFVIDKFPISRPNLTFSTLTVSNMSPEDSSIYLCSVAVGPQETQYFGPGTRLLVL.

The J gene is TRBJ2-2, the V gene TRBV7-2; D assignment may be TRBD1 or TRBD2 (5 bases each). Trimming took 5 bases from V and 5 from J, leaving 18 bases between them. The V gene's germline CDR1 is SGHTA and CDR2 FQGNSA. The CDR3 extends over 16 amino acids. CDR3 nucleotides: TGTGCCAGCAGCGGACGCCGGGACCTTCTAACCGGGGAGCTGTTTTTT. The encoded protein is CASSGRRDLLTGELFF.

As for this clonotype: At one of its ends the junction is not consistent with the germline gene, which may arise from a read error. This chain connects TRBV11-3 to TRBJ2-2; D is possibly TRBD2 (5 bases). From germline, CDR1 is SGHNT and CDR2 YENEEA. The CDR3 totals 14 residues. CDR3 nucleotide sequence: TGTGCCAGCAGCACTGGACTTAGCAGCTGGGAGCTGCTTTTT. Amino acids: CASSTGLSSWELLF.

This clonotype showed up just a few times. The rearrangement joins TRBV5-5 to TRBJ2-7; 12 bases fit TRBD1. Germline CDR1 SGHKS, CDR2 YYEKEE (reference sequence). This CDR3 region has 16 residues. The ends lost 0 bases at V and 4 bases at J; junction bases unmatched: 5. For the CDR3, the DNA is TGTGCCAGCAGCTTGGCGGGGACAGGGGGCACGTACGAGCAGTACTTC. Translation gives CASSLAGTGGTYEQYF.

The chain is built from TRBV7-2 and TRBJ2-1, with D hard to call. Germline V gives CDR1 SGHTA, CDR2 FQGNSA. Trimming pared 0 bases from V and 4 bases from J, leaving 10 bases between. The length of the CDR3 is 15 residues. The CDR3 nucleotides are TGTGCCAGCAGCTTAGCTGGGCTGACATACAATGAGCAGTTCTTC. It yields the protein CASSLAGLTYNEQFF.

This clonotype was seen a few times. The V and J genes are TRBV27 and TRBJ1-1, with 8 nucleotides matching TRBD1. The CDR3 is made up of 14 amino acids. Germline loops: CDR1 MNHEY, CDR2 SMNVEV (reference sequence). Unmatched junction bases numbered 7, after V lost 4 bases and J lost 6 bases. This chain's CDR3 is CASSSSGGRAEAFF. CDR3 DNA sequence: TGTGCCAGCAGTTCTTCAGGGGGCAGAGCTGAAGCTTTCTTT.